This TCR beta chain appears in the sequencing data of a study of blood T cell repertoires in COVID-19. Overall study: From T cells, B-cell-depleted T cells, or PBMCs came the material, which was cDNA or gDNA.

In germline, CDR1 is SGHRS, CDR2 YFSETQ. V was pared by 4 bases and J by 5 bases, with 9 bases of the junction left unmatched. The CDR3 contains 15 residues. Original methodology: Amplification of reference gene primers provided the estimated nucleated cell counts. This table comes from immunoSEQ multiplex PCR, and its TCRdb copy is limited to in-frame clones, with some not included. That table supplies the V and J calls and clone size; D and trimming were determined from the DNA. Of about 390,000 clones listed, approximately 87% are singletons. The chain is built from TRBV5-1 and TRBJ2-5; TRBD2 aligns across 9 bases. This TCR derives from an older woman with COVID-19, enrolled during active disease. Sequencing used peripheral blood. Written as DNA, the CDR3 is TGCGCCAGCAGCCTCAAGCGGGGGGCCAGGGAGACCCAGTACTTC. Translating it yields CASSLKRGARETQYF.